This TCR beta chain derives from a study of T cell responses to AZD1222 COVID-19 vaccine. The study's findings and limits: Clonal diversity was possibly underestimated; the donors were predominantly white British and more often female.

Repertoires were generated with immunoSEQ multiplex PCR, while TCRdb's copy carries only in-frame clones and drops some. This table has about 92,000 clones, about nine tenths appearing once. The V end was cut by 0 bases, the J end by 6 bases, with 8 bases between. Germline lookup yields CDR1 KGHSH and CDR2 LQKENI. The CDR3 extends over 13 amino acids. Turning to this clone: What it binds is not known.

Sequenced material: peripheral blood, taken on day 0 of AZD1222 vaccination. The TCR was taken from an adult in good health. The chain uses TRBV18 and TRBJ1-1, with D possibly TRBD1 on 5 matching bases. DNA for the CDR3: TGTGCCAGCTCACCACCGGGGGAGGCTGAAGCTTTCTTT. Translation: CASSPPGEAEAFF.